What follows are 8 T cell receptor beta chains derived from one specimen sequenced in a study of blood T cell repertoires in COVID-19. TCRdb's copy holds only in-frame clones and misses some; the assay was immunoSEQ multiplex PCR. The data hold 100,000 to 130,000 clones, with roughly four fifths observed a single time. The sequenced sample was peripheral blood. The receptor set was obtained from a woman between 70 and 85 years old with acute or convalescent COVID-19.

The V call is TRBV13, the J call TRBJ2-1; 10 positions agree with TRBD1. In germline, CDR1 is PRHDT, CDR2 FYEKMQ (reference sequence). Trimming at V came to 5 bases and at J to 6 bases, leaving 1 base not matched to a gene. The CDR3 covers 13 residues. CDR3 amino acids: CASSRDRGNEQFF. For the CDR3, the DNA is TGTGCCAGCAGCCGGGACAGGGGCAATGAGCAGTTCTTC. Looking up the rest from reference TRBV13 and TRBJ2-1 gives the full variable domain: AAGVIQSPRHLIKEKRETATLKCYPIPRHDTVYWYQQGPGQDPQFLISFYEKMQSDKGSIPDRFSAQQFSDYHSELNMSSLELGDSALYFCASSRDRGNEQFFGPGTRLTVL.

The chain is built from TRBV5-1 and TRBJ2-3; 13 nucleotides match TRBD2. The CDR3 has 17 residues. Germline V CDR1 and CDR2: SGHRS, YFSETQ. V shed 4 bases and J 2 bases; nucleotides not matched to a gene: 7. The CDR3 sequence is CASSPGGLAGNTDTQYF. CDR3 bases: TGCGCCAGCAGCCCAGGGGGACTAGCGGGAAACACAGATACGCAGTATTTT.

The V call is TRBV11-2, the J call TRBJ1-4; 7 positions agree with TRBD1. The CDR3 loop spans 13 amino acids. Germline V gene data show CDR1 as SGHAT and CDR2 as FQNNGV. V dropped 0 bases and J dropped 8; count of bases not matched to a gene: 0. CDR3 DNA sequence: TGTGCCAGCAGCTTAGACAGGGGGGAAAAACTGTTTTTT. Its translation: CASSLDRGEKLFF.

This clone was counted a few times. The chain carries TRBV6-7 and TRBJ2-7, with D unresolved. TRBV6-7 is classed as an ORF, of uncertain function. This CDR3 has 13 amino acids. Trimming stripped 8 bases from V and 2 bases from J, with 13 bases between. CDR3 loop: CASLYPRTYEQYV. DNA for the CDR3: TGTGCCAGCCTCTATCCCCGCACCTACGAGCAGTACGTC.

V gene TRBV4-1 combines with J gene TRBJ2-5, with 8 bases aligning to TRBD2. From germline, CDR1 is MGHRA and CDR2 YSYEKL. V shed 3 bases and J 4 bases; nucleotides not matched to a gene: 4. This CDR3 spans 14 amino acids. CDR3 DNA sequence: TGCGCCAGCAGCCAGCCAGGACTAGCAGAGACCCAGTACTTC. Its translation is CASSQPGLAETQYF.

The genes are TRBV4-1 and TRBJ2-5; 8 nucleotides match TRBD2. This CDR3 is built from 15 residues. Looked up from germline, CDR1 is MGHRA and CDR2 is YSYEKL. The J segment lost 4 bases and the V segment lost 4 bases, leaving 8 bases of the junction unmatched. DNA of the CDR3: TGCGCCAGCAGCCCCGGGGGGGGTCGGGGAGAGACCCAGTACTTC. Protein product: CASSPGGGRGETQYF.

The chain joins TRBV5-4 to TRBJ1-1; the D is unclear. Trimming cost V 1 base and J 0 bases, with 10 bases left between them. Germline CDR1 reads SGHNT; CDR2 reads YYREEE (reference sequence). There are 15 residues in the CDR3. CDR3 amino acids: CASSLRSRMNTEAFF. The CDR3 DNA reads as TGTGCCAGCAGCTTGCGGAGTCGGATGAACACTGAAGCTTTCTTT.

The rearrangement links TRBV18 to TRBJ1-5, with D possibly being TRBD1 (6 bases). The CDR3 is 13 amino acids. Per germline, CDR1 KGHSH and CDR2 LQKENI. V was cut by 4 bases and J by 5 bases, with 9 bases left in between. The CDR3 DNA sequence: TGTGCCAGCTCACGACAGGAGGATCAGCCCCAGCATTTT. It yields the protein CASSRQEDQPQHF.